This is a list of T cell receptor beta chains from one sample in a study of blood T cell repertoires in COVID-19. Sequencing used immunoSEQ multiplex PCR; TCRdb keeps in-frame clones, though not all of them. The sample lists about 180,000 clones, over 80% occurring once. Sequenced material: peripheral blood. These receptors were obtained from a middle-aged woman with COVID-19, enrolled during active disease. Each CDR3 is given with its conserved first and last residue. The order of the fields is J gene, V gene, D gene, clone size, CDR3 protein, CDR3 DNA. D genes are given only for firm matches. The size field is filled for only some rows; it gives once, few, many or a size class.

J gene: TRBJ1-5; V gene: TRBV6-6; D gene: TRBD1; clone size: few; CDR3 protein: CAGGTGAGQPQHF; CDR3 DNA: TGTGCCGGAGGGACAGGGGCGGGTCAGCCCCAGCATTTT
J gene: TRBJ1-5; V gene: TRBV19; D gene: NA; clone size: NA; CDR3 protein: CASSMTGSWLQPQHF; CDR3 DNA: TGTGCCAGTAGCATGACAGGATCCTGGCTTCAGCCCCAGCATTTT
J gene: TRBJ1-1; V gene: TRBV27; D gene: TRBD1; clone size: NA; CDR3 protein: CASSLSLGQGASEAFF; CDR3 DNA: TGTGCCAGCAGTTTATCGTTGGGACAGGGGGCTTCTGAAGCTTTCTTT
J gene: TRBJ1-1; V gene: TRBV11-2; D gene: NA; clone size: NA; CDR3 protein: CASSSYRGNTEAFF; CDR3 DNA: TGTGCCAGCAGCTCCTATCGGGGGAACACTGAAGCTTTCTTT
J gene: TRBJ1-2; V gene: TRBV7-9; D gene: TRBD1; clone size: NA; CDR3 protein: CASSQGADGYTF; CDR3 DNA: TGTGCCAGCAGCCAGGGGGCAGATGGCTACACCTTC
J gene: TRBJ2-1; V gene: TRBV4-2; D gene: NA; clone size: NA; CDR3 protein: CASSQTPNEQFF; CDR3 DNA: TGTGCCAGCAGCCAGACACCGAATGAGCAGTTCTTC
J gene: TRBJ1-2; V gene: TRBV3-1/TRBV3-2; D gene: NA; clone size: NA; CDR3 protein: CASSQEGSYGYTF; CDR3 DNA: TGTGCCAGCAGCCAAGAGGGCAGCTATGGCTACACCTTC
J gene: TRBJ2-5; V gene: TRBV27; D gene: TRBD2; clone size: NA; CDR3 protein: CASSLAGGGTQYF; CDR3 DNA: TGTGCCAGCAGTTTGGCGGGAGGAGGGACCCAGTACTTC
J gene: TRBJ2-7; V gene: TRBV7-9; D gene: NA; clone size: NA; CDR3 protein: CASSPIGGSYEQYF; CDR3 DNA: TGTGCCAGCAGCCCCATAGGGGGCTCCTACGAGCAGTACTTC
J gene: TRBJ1-4; V gene: TRBV15; D gene: TRBD1; clone size: NA; CDR3 protein: CATSNSLGQGREKLFF; CDR3 DNA: TGTGCCACCAGCAATTCTTTGGGACAGGGGAGGGAAAAACTGTTTTTT
J gene: TRBJ2-5; V gene: TRBV28; D gene: TRBD2; clone size: NA; CDR3 protein: CASSSYFVAGKRRETQYF; CDR3 DNA: TGTGCCAGCAGTTCTTACTTCGTAGCGGGCAAGAGAAGGGAGACCCAGTACTTC
J gene: TRBJ2-5; V gene: TRBV7-9; D gene: TRBD1; clone size: few; CDR3 protein: CASSSPGTGETQYF; CDR3 DNA: TGTGCCAGCAGCTCCCCCGGGACAGGGGAGACCCAGTACTTC
J gene: TRBJ2-1; V gene: TRBV10-2; D gene: TRBD2; clone size: once; CDR3 protein: CASSESSSGGGNEQFF; CDR3 DNA: TGCGCCAGCAGTGAGAGTAGTAGCGGGGGGGGCAATGAGCAGTTCTTC
J gene: TRBJ2-1; V gene: TRBV2; D gene: TRBD2; clone size: NA; CDR3 protein: CASSEMTSALYNEQFF; CDR3 DNA: TGTGCCAGCAGTGAGATGACTAGCGCACTCTACAATGAGCAGTTCTTC
J gene: TRBJ2-2; V gene: TRBV6-5; D gene: NA; clone size: NA; CDR3 protein: CASSPLSMDTGELFF; CDR3 DNA: TGTGCCAGCAGTCCCCTCTCTATGGACACCGGGGAGCTGTTTTTT
J gene: TRBJ1-1; V gene: TRBV20-1; D gene: NA; clone size: NA; CDR3 protein: CSVGANTEAFF; CDR3 DNA: TGCAGTGTAGGGGCGAACACTGAAGCTTTCTTT
J gene: TRBJ1-6; V gene: TRBV18; D gene: TRBD1; clone size: NA; CDR3 protein: CASSPLGGAGGDIVYNSPLHF; CDR3 DNA: TGTGCCAGCTCACCACTGGGCGGGGCAGGGGGCGATATCGTCTATAATTCACCCCTCCACTTT
J gene: TRBJ1-5; V gene: TRBV5-1; D gene: TRBD1; clone size: NA; CDR3 protein: CASSLKGTGGDSNQPQHF; CDR3 DNA: TGCGCCAGCAGCTTGAAAGGGACAGGCGGGGATAGCAATCAGCCCCAGCATTTT
J gene: TRBJ2-1; V gene: TRBV24-1; D gene: NA; clone size: NA; CDR3 protein: CATSDARGGSYNEQFF; CDR3 DNA: TGTGCCACCAGTGACGCAAGGGGGGGCTCCTACAATGAGCAGTTCTTC
J gene: TRBJ2-3; V gene: TRBV27; D gene: NA; clone size: NA; CDR3 protein: CASSSGTDTQYF; CDR3 DNA: TGTGCCAGCAGTTCCGGCACAGATACGCAGTATTTT
J gene: TRBJ1-2; V gene: TRBV7-3; D gene: NA; clone size: NA; CDR3 protein: CASSLSRTPVYGYTF; CDR3 DNA: TGTGCCAGCAGCTTAAGTAGGACACCAGTTTATGGCTACACCTTC
J gene: TRBJ1-2; V gene: TRBV5-6; D gene: NA; clone size: NA; CDR3 protein: CASSLRGYYGYTF; CDR3 DNA: TGTGCCAGCAGCTTGCGGGGGTACTATGGCTACACCTTC
J gene: TRBJ2-1; V gene: TRBV7-9; D gene: NA; clone size: NA; CDR3 protein: CASSLVDFHNEQFF; CDR3 DNA: TGTGCCAGCAGCTTAGTGGACTTCCACAATGAGCAGTTCTTC
J gene: TRBJ1-4; V gene: TRBV3-1/TRBV3-2; D gene: NA; clone size: NA; CDR3 protein: CASSQQGFAKLFF; CDR3 DNA: TGTGCCAGCAGCCAACAGGGGTTCGCAAAACTGTTTTTT
J gene: TRBJ1-2; V gene: TRBV24-1; D gene: NA; clone size: NA; CDR3 protein: CATSDPRRSYGYTF; CDR3 DNA: TGTGCCACCAGTGACCCGAGGAGATCCTATGGCTACACCTTC
J gene: TRBJ2-1; V gene: TRBV27; D gene: TRBD2; clone size: NA; CDR3 protein: CASSPVSGSSYNEQFF; CDR3 DNA: TGTGCCAGCAGTCCCGTTAGCGGGTCTTCCTACAATGAGCAGTTCTTC
J gene: TRBJ1-2; V gene: TRBV15; D gene: NA; clone size: once; CDR3 protein: CATSRSVFSGYTF; CDR3 DNA: TGTGCCACCAGCAGGTCAGTTTTCTCGGGCTACACCTTC
J gene: TRBJ2-2; V gene: TRBV28; D gene: NA; clone size: NA; CDR3 protein: CASSLASGELFF; CDR3 DNA: TGTGCCAGCAGTTTAGCGTCCGGGGAGCTGTTTTTT
J gene: TRBJ1-6; V gene: TRBV28; D gene: TRBD1; clone size: NA; CDR3 protein: CASSPRDRGLGTLHF; CDR3 DNA: TGTGCCAGCTCACCGAGGGACAGGGGGCTAGGGACCCTCCACTTT